The rows below give T cell receptor beta chains drawn from one sample of a study of T cells after yellow fever vaccination. A single record per CDR3 protein comes from TCRdb applying MiXCR to the 5' RACE reads. The sample carries approximately 300,000 distinct CDR3 sequences, about 6.6% recorded once. This material consisted of PBMCs, taken 45 days after the first yellow fever vaccination. These receptors were obtained from a man aged 18 to 30 who received the YFV17D yellow fever vaccine. The CDR3 runs from the conserved cysteine through the conserved F or W. D genes are given only for firm matches. Clone size is stated in some rows and not others, as once, few, many or a class when expanded.

many,TRBJ2-3,TRBV20-1,NA,TGCAGTGCTAGGACCGATACGCAGTATTTT,CSARTDTQYF
many,TRBJ1-1,TRBV19,NA,TGTGCCAGTAGTAGCGGGTTGAACACTGAAGCTTTCTTT,CASSSGLNTEAFF
few,TRBJ2-2,TRBV3-1,TRBD1,TGTGCCAGCAGCCTCGGGAGGACAGGGGCCGGGGAGCTGTTTTTT,CASSLGRTGAGELFF
many,TRBJ1-5,TRBV20-1,NA,TGCAGTGCTATATATGGCGGCGATCAGCCCCAGCATTTT,CSAIYGGDQPQHF
many,TRBJ2-6,TRBV6-4,NA,TGTGCCAGCAGTGACTCCAGCTCTGGGGCCAACGTCCTGACTTTC,CASSDSSSGANVLTF
few,TRBJ2-2,TRBV27,NA,TGTGCCAGCAGTTTAAGGGCCACAGGCACCGGGGAGCTGTTTTTT,CASSLRATGTGELFF
few,TRBJ2-5,TRBV7-9,NA,TGTGCCAGCAGCTTACATAATTTCCAAGAGACCCAGTACTTC,CASSLHNFQETQYF
NA,TRBJ2-3,TRBV7-2,NA,TGTGCCAGCAGCTTAGCTGGGGGGGGGGCCGAGACAGATACGCAGTATTTT,CASSLAGGGAETDTQYF
NA,TRBJ2-5,TRBV10-3,TRBD1,TGTGCCATCAAGCAGGGGGCGAGTCAAGAGACCCAGTACTTC,CAIKQGASQETQYF
NA,TRBJ2-3,TRBV27,NA,TGTGCCAGCAGCCCTGGGCTTTACACAGATACGCAGTATTTT,CASSPGLYTDTQYF
few,TRBJ2-5,TRBV20-1,NA,TGCAGTGGGAAGAGGCAAGAGACCCAGTACTTC,CSGKRQETQYF
NA,TRBJ2-7,TRBV19,TRBD1,TGTGCCAGTAGTAGAGACAGGGGCCTCTCCTACGAGCAGTACTTC,CASSRDRGLSYEQYF
NA,TRBJ2-5,TRBV7-9,NA,TGTGCCAGCAGCTCTGTAGAGACCCAGTACTTC,CASSSVETQYF
few,TRBJ2-2,TRBV3-1,NA,TGTGCCAGCAGCCAAGAATCAGGGGCCCTTACCGGGGAGCTGTTTTTT,CASSQESGALTGELFF
few,TRBJ2-1,TRBV6-1,TRBD2,TGTGCCAGCAGGGAAGGGAGACTAGCGGGGGGCTGGGATGAGCAGTTCTTC,CASREGRLAGGWDEQFF
NA,TRBJ2-7,TRBV20-1,NA,TGCAGTGGGTCCGGTGCCTACGAGCAGTACTTC,CSGSGAYEQYF
many,TRBJ2-2,TRBV12-3/TRBV12-4,NA,TGTGCCAGCCGACCGCCGAACACCGGGGAGCTGTTTTTT,CASRPPNTGELFF
many,TRBJ2-3,TRBV5-8,NA,TGTGCCAGCAGCTCCTTGGCGGACTACACAGATACGCAGTATTTT,CASSSLADYTDTQYF
NA,TRBJ2-4,TRBV30,NA,TGTGCCTGGAGTGTAGAATTCTCGGGGAACAACATTCAGTACTTC,CAWSVEFSGNNIQYF
NA,TRBJ2-3,TRBV6-5,NA,TGTGCCAGCAGTTACTCGGTGAGCCAAAGCACAGATACGCAGTATTTT,CASSYSVSQSTDTQYF
NA,TRBJ2-3,TRBV6-2/TRBV6-3,NA,TGTGCCAGCAGTTACGGGCGCCTGACAATGAGCTCAGATACGCAGTATTTT,CASSYGRLTMSSDTQYF
few,TRBJ2-5,TRBV18,TRBD1,TGTGCCAGCTCACCGGTGGCAGGGGGCCGGGAGACCCAGTACTTC,CASSPVAGGRETQYF